The clone carrying this TCR beta chain was observed many times. Its cognate antigen is unknown. The data were taken from a study of T cells in Graves' hyperthyroidism and ophthalmopathy. Regions amplified from RNA transcripts were the TCR beta CDR3 regions. An initial round of RT-PCR targeting the TCR CDR3 relied on the HTBI primer set. TCRdb reanalysed the multiplex PCR reads using MiXCR and keeps one entry per CDR3 protein. Among 300,000 to 450,000 distinct CDR3 sequences listed, roughly 14% were seen once. Study-level points and caveats: Researchers found most expanded thyroid clonotypes above 0.001 in blood as well.

The germline CDR1 and CDR2 sequences are SGHTA and FQGNSA. V lost 0 bases and J lost 2; bases outside the gene matches: 5. The CDR3 contains 17 residues. Investigators excluded patients with uncontrolled infection, other autoimmune disease, pregnancy or lactation. Clinical symptoms, serum thyroxine, TRAb, thyroid ultrasound and orbital computed tomography informed diagnoses. This TCR derives from a young woman with Graves' hyperthyroidism that later progressed to Graves' ophthalmopathy. The sample comprised blood. This chain joins TRBV7-2 and TRBJ2-3; 10 bases are shared with TRBD2. CDR3: CASSLASGRWYTDTQYF. The CDR3 region has the DNA TGTGCCAGCAGCTTAGCTAGCGGGAGGTGGTACACAGATACGCAGTATTTT.